This TCR beta chain was sequenced during a study of blood T cell repertoires in COVID-19. This CDR3 region has 14 residues. Per the germline V gene, CDR1 is MNHEY and CDR2 is SVGAGI. The V gene lost 6 bases and the J gene lost 1 base, with 12 bases spanning the gap. TCRdb keeps only in-frame clones here, not all; method: immunoSEQ multiplex PCR. The sample yields about 480,000 clones, about 89% seen once. The receptor was isolated from a woman between 50 and 59 years old with COVID-19, enrolled during active disease. Sequences were obtained from peripheral blood. The chain joins TRBV6-5 to TRBJ1-1, with D maybe TRBD1 (6 bases). The CDR3 is CASRAGEGNTEAFF. CDR3 bases: TGTGCCAGCAGGGCAGGGGAGGGGAACACTGAAGCTTTCTTT.